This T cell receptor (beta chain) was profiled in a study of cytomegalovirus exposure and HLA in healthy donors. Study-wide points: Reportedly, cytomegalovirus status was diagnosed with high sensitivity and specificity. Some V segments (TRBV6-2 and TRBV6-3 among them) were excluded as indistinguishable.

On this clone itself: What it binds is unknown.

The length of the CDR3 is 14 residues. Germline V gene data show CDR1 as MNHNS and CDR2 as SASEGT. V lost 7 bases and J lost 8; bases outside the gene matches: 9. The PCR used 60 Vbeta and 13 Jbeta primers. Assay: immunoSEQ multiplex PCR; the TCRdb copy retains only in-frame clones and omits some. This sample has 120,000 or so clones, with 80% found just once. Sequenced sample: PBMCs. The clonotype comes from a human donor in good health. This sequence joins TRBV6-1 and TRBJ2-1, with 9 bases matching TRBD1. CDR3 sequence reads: CASKPGTGFYEQFF. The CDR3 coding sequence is TGTGCCAGCAAACCCGGGACAGGGTTTTATGAGCAGTTCTTC.